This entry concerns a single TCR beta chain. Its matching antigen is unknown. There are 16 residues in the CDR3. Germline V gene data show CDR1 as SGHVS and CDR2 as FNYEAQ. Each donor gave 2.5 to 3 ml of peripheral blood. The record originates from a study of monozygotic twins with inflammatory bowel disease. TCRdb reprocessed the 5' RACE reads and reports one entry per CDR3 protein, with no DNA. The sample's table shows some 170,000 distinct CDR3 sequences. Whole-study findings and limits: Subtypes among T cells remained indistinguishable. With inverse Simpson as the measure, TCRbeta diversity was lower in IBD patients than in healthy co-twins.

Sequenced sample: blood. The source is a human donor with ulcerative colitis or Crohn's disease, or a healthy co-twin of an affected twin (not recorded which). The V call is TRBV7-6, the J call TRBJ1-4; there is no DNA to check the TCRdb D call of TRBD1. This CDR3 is CASSPGAGWMSEKLFF.